These 2 T cell receptor beta chains were sequenced from one sample in a study of T-cell memory formation after mild COVID-19 (dated by TCRdb to the early 2020s). The library relied on 5' RACE. Sequencer: Illumina NovaSeq 6000. In-frame beta chains were kept once TCRdb had trimmed the public reads at Q25 with fastp and called clones with MiXCR. Entries are consolidated by CDR3 protein sequence, retaining the most common genes and DNA. The table for this sample lists about 210,000 distinct CDR3 sequences; 27% of them were counted only once. The ten largest make up roughly an eighth of the sample. Sequencing used PBMCs or a T cell subset sorted from them (not recorded which). Every receptor here comes from an adult woman who had mild COVID-19 (a few samples of this study predate the infection). The sample titles of this study are shuffled in the database, so cell type and time point are left out; the donor was told from shared clones.

This rearrangement joins TRBV7-8 to TRBJ2-2; no firm D call. The CDR3 is 12 amino acids. Germline CDR1 and CDR2: SGHVS and FQNEAQ. Trimming stripped 1 base from V and 7 bases from J, with 4 bases between. The CDR3 coding sequence is TGTGCCAGCAGCTTAGGGGTCGGGGAGCTGTTTTTT. This codes for CASSLGVGELFF.

This clonotype was observed a handful of times. The CDR3 here is CSVGGAFYNEQFF. The CDR3 DNA reads as TGCAGCGTTGGCGGTGCGTTCTACAATGAGCAGTTCTTC. V gene TRBV29-1 combines with J gene TRBJ2-1; unclear D gene. Per germline, CDR1 SQVTM and CDR2 ANQGSEA. The CDR3 is 13 amino acids. The ends were cut back, 4 bases at V and 3 bases at J, with 10 bases in the middle.